Listed here are 23 T cell receptor beta chains from one sample, sequenced in a study of blood T cell repertoires in COVID-19. Clones were sequenced by immunoSEQ multiplex PCR, and TCRdb holds only the in-frame ones, with some missing. This table has fewer than 60,000 clones, 70% to 85% appearing once. Sequencing input: peripheral blood. These receptors all stem from a man between 65 and 85 years old with acute or convalescent COVID-19.

J is TRBJ1-4 and V is TRBV29-1, with D unresolved. There are 12 residues in the CDR3. Looked up from germline, CDR1 is SQVTM and CDR2 is ANQGSEA. With 4 bases removed from V and 8 bases from J, the gap between germline ends came to 11 bases. CDR3 in DNA: TGCAGCGTTGGAGGGCGTGGGGAAAAACTGTTTTTT. Translating gives CSVGGRGEKLFF.

This chain joins TRBV6-5 and TRBJ1-3; 7 nucleotides align to TRBD1. The germline V gene encodes CDR1 MNHEY and CDR2 SVGAGI. Germline trimming cut 0 bases from V and 4 bases from J; bases unmatched to any gene: 3. The CDR3 sequence is 15 residues long. The CDR3 spells CASSYSAGGGNTIYF. The CDR3 nucleotides are TGTGCCAGCAGTTACTCAGCAGGGGGAGGAAACACCATATATTTT.

The genes are TRBV29-1 and TRBJ1-2; TRBD1 matches 10 bases. Germline lookup yields CDR1 SQVTM and CDR2 ANQGSEA. V shed 8 bases and J 6 bases; nucleotides not matched to a gene: 18. The CDR3 totals 16 residues. In nucleotides, the CDR3 is TGCAGCTCCGAGGGGAACGACAGGGGGCGCGCGGATGGCTACACCTTC. Amino acids: CSSEGNDRGRADGYTF.

Many counts were recorded for this clone. V gene TRBV5-8 combines with J gene TRBJ2-7; 8 positions match TRBD1. In germline, CDR1 is SGHTS, CDR2 YDEGEE. V trimming: 0 bases; J trimming: 5 bases; junction bases outside the gene matches: 4. This CDR3 comprises 14 residues. For the CDR3, the DNA is TGTGCCAGCAGCTTGGGACAGGGGTTCCACGAGCAGTACTTC. Translated: CASSLGQGFHEQYF. The variable domain in full, completed from reference TRBV5-8 and TRBJ2-7, reads EAGVTQSPTHLIKTRGQQATLRCSPISGHTSVYWYQQALGLGLQFLLWYDEGEERNRGNFPPRFSGRQFPNYSSELNVNALELEDSALYLCASSLGQGFHEQYFGPGTRLTVT.

V is TRBV7-9 and J is TRBJ2-3; 8 positions match TRBD1. The CDR3 covers 13 residues. Trimming cost V 4 bases and J 14 bases; bases outside gene matches: 11. Looked up from germline, CDR1 is SEHNR and CDR2 is FQNEAQ (reference sequence). CDR3 in amino acids: CASSSTGAEQPYF. CDR3 nucleotides: TGTGCCAGCAGCTCGACAGGGGCCGAGCAGCCGTATTTT.

The chain uses TRBV5-1 and TRBJ1-2, with D perhaps TRBD1 (5 bases). Looked up from germline, CDR1 is SGHRS and CDR2 is YFSETQ. Trimming shortened V by 4 bases and J by 4 bases, and 23 bases separated the two germline ends. The CDR3 has 17 amino acids. CDR3: CASSPNPADNPPYGYTF. The CDR3 DNA follows: TGCGCCAGCAGCCCCAACCCCGCGGACAATCCCCCCTATGGCTACACCTTC.

This clone was observed once. The chain combines TRBV27 with TRBJ1-2, with D unresolved. This CDR3 has 17 residues. Trimming cost V 6 bases and J 8 bases, with 28 bases left between them. Germline-derived CDR1 and CDR2 are MNHEY and SMNVEV (reference sequence). CDR3 in DNA: TGTGCCAGCAGCTCAAATGGGGAGGGTGAAAGCTTCGAAGGCTACACCTTC. This sequence encodes CASSSNGEGESFEGYTF.

This chain connects TRBV21-1 to TRBJ1-6; TRBD1, the D gene given by the table, was not confirmed from the DNA. TRBV21-1 is a pseudogene locus. The CDR3 extends over 16 amino acids. DNA of the CDR3: TGTGCCAGCAGCAAAGTCGTGTCAGGGAATAATTCACCCCTCCACTTT. This gives the protein CASSKVVSGNNSPLHF.

The rearrangement links TRBV10-2 to TRBJ2-2, with no clear D. The germline CDR1 and CDR2 sequences are WSHSY and SAAADI. The CDR3 loop spans 13 amino acids. Deletions cut 6 bases from V and 2 bases from J, with 7 bases between. Here the CDR3 reads CASRGGNTGELFF. CDR3 nucleotide sequence: TGCGCCAGCAGAGGCGGAAACACCGGGGAGCTGTTTTTT.

This clone was seen only a few times. V is TRBV10-3 and J is TRBJ1-1, with 10 bases aligning to TRBD1. The germline CDR1 and CDR2 sequences are ENHRY and SYGVKD. The CDR3 has 15 amino acids. The junction had 3 bases not matched to a gene; V was cut back by 5 bases and J by 0 bases. CDR3 nucleotide sequence: TGTGCCATCAGTAGGGACAGGGGAATGAACACTGAAGCTTTCTTT. This translates into CAISRDRGMNTEAFF.

This clone is a singleton in its sample. The chain is built from TRBV18 and TRBJ1-2, with D perhaps matching TRBD1 (6 bases). The CDR3 contains 13 residues. Trimming removed 1 base from V and 8 bases from J, with 11 bases in between. Germline V gene data show CDR1 as KGHSH and CDR2 as LQKENI. CDR3 residues: CASSPQQGEGYTF. As DNA, the CDR3 is TGTGCCAGCTCACCACAACAGGGTGAAGGCTACACCTTC.

The chain has TRBV10-2 and TRBJ2-7, with D possibly matching TRBD1 (6 bases). There are 12 residues in the CDR3. The germline V and J ends were trimmed by 2 bases and 6 bases, with 8 bases remaining between them. The germline V gene has CDR1 WSHSY and CDR2 SAAADI. CDR3 sequence (DNA): TGCGCCAGCAGTGAGGCAGGGGTCGAGCAGTACTTC. Its protein product is CASSEAGVEQYF.

The CDR3 sequence is CASSILRDSRYEQYF. The CDR3 bases are TGTGCCAGTAGTATTCTCCGGGACAGTCGCTACGAGCAGTACTTC. The chain recombines TRBV19 with TRBJ2-7, with 7 bases that match TRBD1. V gave up 3 bases and J gave up 3 bases; unmatched junction bases: 8. This CDR3 region has 15 residues. Germline CDR1 and CDR2: LNHDA and SQIVND (reference sequence).

CDR3 bases: TGTGCCAGCAGCTTAACAGGGGTTGATGAAAAACTGTTTTTT. As protein: CASSLTGVDEKLFF. The rearrangement uses TRBV11-2 and TRBJ1-4; 7 nucleotides align to TRBD1. The CDR3 runs 14 residues. The germline gives CDR1 SGHAT, CDR2 FQNNGV. V lost 2 bases, J lost 6 bases, and 3 bases stayed unmatched. The full variable domain, in which reference TRBV11-2 and TRBJ1-4 provide the parts outside the CDR3, is EAGVAQSPRYKIIEKRQSVAFWCNPISGHATLYWYQQILGQGPKLLIQFQNNGVVDDSQLPKDRFSAERLKGVDSTLKIQPAKLEDSAVYLCASSLTGVDEKLFFGSGTQLSVL.

The chain links TRBV2 to TRBJ2-2, with 10 nucleotides matching TRBD2. The CDR3 consists of 17 residues. Unmatched junction bases numbered 5, after V lost 2 bases and J lost 2 bases. CDR1 is SNHLY, CDR2 FYNNEI, per germline. The CDR3 reads CASSEPSGGPNTGELFF. The CDR3 coding sequence is TGTGCCAGCAGTGAACCTAGCGGGGGCCCAAACACCGGGGAGCTGTTTTTT.

The V call is TRBV15, the J call TRBJ2-3; D is perhaps TRBD2 (6 bases). V dropped 0 bases and J dropped 4 bases, with 11 bases sitting between them. Germline V gene data show CDR1 as LNHNV and CDR2 as YYDKDF (reference sequence). The CDR3 loop spans 15 amino acids. The chain's CDR3 is CATSRDRTSPDTQYF. In nucleotides, the CDR3 is TGTGCCACCAGCAGAGACCGAACTAGCCCAGATACGCAGTATTTT.

This clone turned up a few times. This chain uses TRBV19 with TRBJ1-5, with TRBD1 matching over 7 bases. The CDR3 runs 14 residues. Germline values: CDR1 LNHDA, CDR2 SQIVND (reference sequence). Trimming took 9 bases from V and 5 from J; bases not matched to a gene: 10. In DNA form, the CDR3 reads TGTGCCAGACCTAGACAGGGCCAAGATCAGCCCCAGCATTTT. Protein: CARPRQGQDQPQHF.

The chain combines TRBV30 with TRBJ2-7, with 8 nucleotides matching TRBD1. This CDR3 is 13 amino acids long. Germline assignment: CDR1 GTSNPN and CDR2 SVGIG (reference sequence). V was clipped by 3 bases and J by 6 bases; unmatched bases: 7. CDR3 loop: CAWSPDRVGEQYF. The DNA for the CDR3 is TGTGCCTGGAGCCCGGACAGGGTTGGCGAGCAGTACTTC. Full variable domain (outside the CDR3, taken from reference TRBV30 and TRBJ2-7): SQTIHQWPATLVQPVGSPLSLECTVEGTSNPNLYWYRQAAGRGLQLLFYSVGIGQISSEVPQNLSASRPQDRQFILSSKKLLLSDSGFYLCAWSPDRVGEQYFGPGTRLTVT.

The rearrangement joins TRBV30 to TRBJ2-7, with 11 bases lining up with TRBD1. The CDR3 runs 14 residues. J lost 4 bases, V lost 4 bases, and 6 bases had no gene match. Germline CDR1 is GTSNPN and CDR2 is SVGIG (reference sequence). CDR3 loop: CAWTDRGRWYEQYF. The CDR3 coding sequence is TGTGCCTGGACGGACAGGGGGCGATGGTACGAGCAGTACTTC.

V gene TRBV5-1 combines with J gene TRBJ1-6; a possible D gene is TRBD1 (6 bases). Germline V gene sequence: CDR1 SGHRS, CDR2 YFSETQ. V was cut by 1 base and J by 8 bases, with 13 bases left in between. The CDR3 runs to 15 residues. The CDR3 region has the DNA TGCGCCAGCAGCTTGCTACAGGGCAAGGATTCACCCCTCCACTTT. Encoded protein: CASSLLQGKDSPLHF.

This clone occurred once. The V gene is TRBV9, the J gene TRBJ1-4; 10 bases align to TRBD1. This CDR3 comprises 15 residues. The V gene end was trimmed by 0 bases and the J gene end by 6 bases; junction bases not matched to a gene: 2. Germline CDR1 reads SGDLS; CDR2 reads YYNGEE. CDR3 protein: CASSVGGTGDEKLFF. DNA for the CDR3: TGTGCCAGCAGCGTAGGAGGGACAGGGGATGAAAAACTGTTTTTT.

The V call is TRBV5-1, the J call TRBJ1-4; no clear D. Germline V lookup: CDR1 SGHRS, CDR2 YFSETQ. V shed 0 bases and J shed 0 bases, with 9 bases lying between them. The CDR3 extends over 16 amino acids. CDR3 in amino acids: CASSLGGLSTNEKLFF. CDR3 nucleotides: TGCGCCAGCAGCTTGGGAGGGCTTTCAACTAATGAAAAACTGTTTTTT.

The J gene is TRBJ2-2, the V gene TRBV7-3, with D perhaps matching TRBD2 (5 bases). This CDR3 region has 16 residues. Germline V gives CDR1 SGHTA, CDR2 FQGTGA. Trimming stripped 2 bases from V and 2 bases from J, with 12 bases between. In DNA form, the CDR3 reads TGTGCCAGCAGCTTAGGTCACAGACTAAACACCGGGGAGCTGTTTTTT. Translated, it gives CASSLGHRLNTGELFF.